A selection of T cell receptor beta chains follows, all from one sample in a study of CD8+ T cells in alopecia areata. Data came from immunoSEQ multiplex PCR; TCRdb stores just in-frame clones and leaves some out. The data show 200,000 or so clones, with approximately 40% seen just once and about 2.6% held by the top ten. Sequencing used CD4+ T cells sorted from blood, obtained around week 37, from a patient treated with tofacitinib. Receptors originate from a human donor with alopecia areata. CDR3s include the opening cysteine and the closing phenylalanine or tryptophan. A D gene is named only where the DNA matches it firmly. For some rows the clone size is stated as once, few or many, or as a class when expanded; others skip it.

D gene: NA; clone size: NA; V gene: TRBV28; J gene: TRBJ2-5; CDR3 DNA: TGTGCCAGCAGCCCAGGGGGGAAGGAAGAGACCCAGTACTTC; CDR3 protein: CASSPGGKEETQYF
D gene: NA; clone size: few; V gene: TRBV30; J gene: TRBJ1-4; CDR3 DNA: TGTGCCTGGAGAAAGGGGGGATCTAATGAAAAACTGTTTTTT; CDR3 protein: CAWRKGGSNEKLFF
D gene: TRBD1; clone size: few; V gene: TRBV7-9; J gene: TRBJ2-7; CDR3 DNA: TGTGCCAGCAGCTTTCTCGGGACAGGGGGCGAGCAGTACTTC; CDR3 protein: CASSFLGTGGEQYF
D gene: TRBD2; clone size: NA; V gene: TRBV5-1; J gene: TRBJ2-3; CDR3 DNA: TGCGCCAGCAGCTTGCATGCGGGAGTGGATACGCAGTATTTT; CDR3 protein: CASSLHAGVDTQYF
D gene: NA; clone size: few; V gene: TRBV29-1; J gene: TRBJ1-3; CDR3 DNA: TGCAGCGTTGCGAGGGGGGTGCCAGGAAACACCATATATTTT; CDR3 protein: CSVARGVPGNTIYF
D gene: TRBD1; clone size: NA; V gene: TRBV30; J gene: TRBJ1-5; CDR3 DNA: TGTGCCTGCACAGGGGGGCGTAGCAATCAGCCCCAGCATTTT; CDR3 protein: CACTGGRSNQPQHF
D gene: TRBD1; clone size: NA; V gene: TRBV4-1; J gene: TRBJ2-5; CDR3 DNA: TGCGCCAGCAGCCAAGGCTCAGGGACAGCCGAAGAGACCCAGTACTTC; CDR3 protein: CASSQGSGTAEETQYF
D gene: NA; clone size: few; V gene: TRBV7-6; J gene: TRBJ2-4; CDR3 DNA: TGTGCCAGCAGCTCAGGACGGATCCAAAACATTCAGTACTTC; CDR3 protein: CASSSGRIQNIQYF
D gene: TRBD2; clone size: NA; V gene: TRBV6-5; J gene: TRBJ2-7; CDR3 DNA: TGTGCCAGCAGTTACCCTAGCGGGAGGGGGGGCTACGAGCAGTACTTC; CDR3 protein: CASSYPSGRGGYEQYF
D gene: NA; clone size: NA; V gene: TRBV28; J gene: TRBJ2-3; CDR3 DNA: TGTGCCACCTCCGGGCGAATTTACACAGATACGCAGTATTTT; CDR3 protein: CATSGRIYTDTQYF
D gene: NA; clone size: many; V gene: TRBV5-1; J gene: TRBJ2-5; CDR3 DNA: TGCGCCAGCAGCTTGACTGGGGAGTACCAAGAGACCCAGTACTTC; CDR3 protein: CASSLTGEYQETQYF
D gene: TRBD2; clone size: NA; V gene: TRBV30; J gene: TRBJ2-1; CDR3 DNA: TGTGCCTGGAGTGTTTTCCTAGCGGGCCTCTCCTACAATGAGCAGTTCTTC; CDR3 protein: CAWSVFLAGLSYNEQFF
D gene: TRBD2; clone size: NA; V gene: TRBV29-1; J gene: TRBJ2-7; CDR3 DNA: TGCAGCGTGCGGGAGTCGCTAATTTCCACTAACTACGAGCAGTACTTC; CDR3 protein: CSVRESLISTNYEQYF
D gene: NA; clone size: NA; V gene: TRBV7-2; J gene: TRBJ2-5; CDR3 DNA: TGTGCCAGTAGGGCCATCGTAGTTGAGACCCAGTACTTC; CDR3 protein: CASRAIVVETQYF
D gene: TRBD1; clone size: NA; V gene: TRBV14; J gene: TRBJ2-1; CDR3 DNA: TGTGCCAGCAGTCCCAGGGGGCTAGGCGCCCTCAGGGAGCAGTTCTTC; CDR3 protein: CASSPRGLGALREQFF
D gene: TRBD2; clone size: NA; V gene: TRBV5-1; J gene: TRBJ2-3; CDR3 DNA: TGCGCCAGCAGCTTGAATAGCGGGCCGGGCACAGATACGCAGTATTTT; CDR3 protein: CASSLNSGPGTDTQYF
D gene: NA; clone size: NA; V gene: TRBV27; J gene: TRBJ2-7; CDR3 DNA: TGTGCCAGCAGTTTGGGGCTCTCCTACGAGCAGTACTTC; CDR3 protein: CASSLGLSYEQYF
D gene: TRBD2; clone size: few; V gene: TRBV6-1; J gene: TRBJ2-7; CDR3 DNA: TGTGCCAGCGGGACTAGCGGCTCCTACGAGCAGTACTTC; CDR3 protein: CASGTSGSYEQYF
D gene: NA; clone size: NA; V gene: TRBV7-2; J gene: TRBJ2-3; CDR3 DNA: TGTGCCAGCAGCTTAGCTTCTTCCCTCCCGGACACGCAGTATTTT; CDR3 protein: CASSLASSLPDTQYF
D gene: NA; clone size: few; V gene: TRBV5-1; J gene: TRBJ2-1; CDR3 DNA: TGCGCCAGCAGCTTGGGGAACCGGGACCCCTCCTACAATGAGCAGTTCTTC; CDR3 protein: CASSLGNRDPSYNEQFF
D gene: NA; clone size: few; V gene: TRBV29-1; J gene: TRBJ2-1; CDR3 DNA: TGCAGCGTTACCAAGGGGGACGGAGTTTATCGCAATGAGCAGTTCTTC; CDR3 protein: CSVTKGDGVYRNEQFF
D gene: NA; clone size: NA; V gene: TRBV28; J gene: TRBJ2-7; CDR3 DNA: TGTGCCAGCAGTTTATACGGACGGAACTCCTACGAGCAGTACTTC; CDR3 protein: CASSLYGRNSYEQYF
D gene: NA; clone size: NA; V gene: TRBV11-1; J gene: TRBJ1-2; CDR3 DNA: TGTGCCAGCAGCTGGACAGCCCTGGAAGGCTACACCTTC; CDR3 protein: CASSWTALEGYTF
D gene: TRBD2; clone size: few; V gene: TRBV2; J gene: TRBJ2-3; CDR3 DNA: TGTGCCAGCAGTGAGATGGGACTAGCGGGCACAGATACGCAGTATTTT; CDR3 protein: CASSEMGLAGTDTQYF
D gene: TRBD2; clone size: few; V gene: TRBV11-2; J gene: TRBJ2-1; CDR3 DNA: TGTGCCAGCAGCTCCCGAAGGTTGGCGGGAGTCAACAATGAGCAGTTCTTC; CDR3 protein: CASSSRRLAGVNNEQFF
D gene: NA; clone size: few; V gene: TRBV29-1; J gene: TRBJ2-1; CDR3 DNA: TGCAGCGCAGGGACCGCGTCCTACAATGAGCAGTTCTTC; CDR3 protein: CSAGTASYNEQFF
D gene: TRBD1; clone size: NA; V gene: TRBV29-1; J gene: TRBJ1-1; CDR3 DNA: TGCAGCGTGGTCAGGGGGCAGACCACTGAAGCTTTCTTT; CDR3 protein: CSVVRGQTTEAFF
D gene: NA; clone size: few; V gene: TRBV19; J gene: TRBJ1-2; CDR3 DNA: TGTGCCAGTGGAACGGACATGATAAGGAGAGGCTACACCTTC; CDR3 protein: CASGTDMIRRGYTF
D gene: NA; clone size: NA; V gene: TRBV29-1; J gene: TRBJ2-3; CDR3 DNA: TGCAGCTCCCGGTCAGATACGCAGTATTTT; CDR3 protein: CSSRSDTQYF
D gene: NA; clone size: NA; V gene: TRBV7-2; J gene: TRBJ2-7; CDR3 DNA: TGTGCCAGCAGCACTAGGGGGGAGCAGTACTTC; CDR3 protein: CASSTRGEQYF
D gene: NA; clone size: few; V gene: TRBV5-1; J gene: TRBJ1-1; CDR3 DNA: TGCGCCAGCAGCTTGGCCGAGACTTGGAGCACTGAAGCTTTCTTT; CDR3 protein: CASSLAETWSTEAFF
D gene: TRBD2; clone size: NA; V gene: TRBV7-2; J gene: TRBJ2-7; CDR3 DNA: TGTGCCAGCAGCCCAGGACTAGCGGGAGACGAGCAGTACTTC; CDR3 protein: CASSPGLAGDEQYF
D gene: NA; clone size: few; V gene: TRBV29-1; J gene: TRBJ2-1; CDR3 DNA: TGCAGCGTCGAAGGGGAGAATGAGCAGTTCTTC; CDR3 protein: CSVEGENEQFF
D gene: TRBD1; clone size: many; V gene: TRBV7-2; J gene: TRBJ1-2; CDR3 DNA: TGTGCCAGCAGCTTAGCCTCAAGGACAGGGGGTGCCGTGGGCTACACCTTC; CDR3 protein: CASSLASRTGGAVGYTF
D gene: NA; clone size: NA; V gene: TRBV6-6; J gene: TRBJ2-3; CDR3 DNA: TGTGCCAGCAGTTACGGGACGCAAACTAGCACAGATACGCAGTATTTT; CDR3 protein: CASSYGTQTSTDTQYF
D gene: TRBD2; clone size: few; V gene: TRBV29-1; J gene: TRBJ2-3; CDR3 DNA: TGCAGCGTGAACTACCTGACCGGGACTAGCGGGATCTCAGATACGCAGTATTTT; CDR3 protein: CSVNYLTGTSGISDTQYF
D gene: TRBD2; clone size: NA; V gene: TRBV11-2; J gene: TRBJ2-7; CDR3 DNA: TGTGCCAGCAGCCGAACTAGCGGCAAATCCTACGAGCAGTACTTC; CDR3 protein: CASSRTSGKSYEQYF
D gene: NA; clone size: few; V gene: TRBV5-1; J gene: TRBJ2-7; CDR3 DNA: TGCGCCAGCAGCTTGGGTATTTTGAGAGGGGCCTCCTACGAGCAGTACTTC; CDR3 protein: CASSLGILRGASYEQYF
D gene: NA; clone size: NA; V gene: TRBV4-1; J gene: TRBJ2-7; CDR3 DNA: TGCGCCAGCAGCCGGTTAAACAGGGCACGGGAGCAGTACTTC; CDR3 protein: CASSRLNRAREQYF
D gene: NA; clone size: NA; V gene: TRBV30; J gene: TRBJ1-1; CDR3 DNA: TGTGCCTGGACCCTACGTGGGGGGAGGGGCACTGAAGCTTTCTTT; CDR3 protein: CAWTLRGGRGTEAFF
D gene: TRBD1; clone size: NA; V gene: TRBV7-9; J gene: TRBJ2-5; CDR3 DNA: TGTGCCAGCAGCCCTTGGGACAGTGACCCCCAAAAGACCCAGTACTTC; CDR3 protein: CASSPWDSDPQKTQYF
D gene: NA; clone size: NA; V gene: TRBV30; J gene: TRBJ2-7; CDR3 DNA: TGTGCCTGGACCAGGGCGGGCGAGCAGTACTTC; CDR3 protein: CAWTRAGEQYF
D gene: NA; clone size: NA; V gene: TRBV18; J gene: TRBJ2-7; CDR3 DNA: TGTGCCAGCTCAGGCAACTACGAGCAGTACTTC; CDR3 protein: CASSGNYEQYF
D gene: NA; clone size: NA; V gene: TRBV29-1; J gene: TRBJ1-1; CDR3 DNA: TGCAGCGTTGTAGGTCGGATGAACACTGAAGCTTTCTTT; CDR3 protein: CSVVGRMNTEAFF
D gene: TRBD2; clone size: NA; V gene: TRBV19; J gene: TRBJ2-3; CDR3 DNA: TGTGCCAGTAGCCACAGACTAGCGGAACGCACAGATACGCAGTATTTT; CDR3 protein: CASSHRLAERTDTQYF
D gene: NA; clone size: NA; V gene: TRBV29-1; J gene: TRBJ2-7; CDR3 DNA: TGCAGCATGACAGTCTCCTACGAGCAGTACTTC; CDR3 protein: CSMTVSYEQYF
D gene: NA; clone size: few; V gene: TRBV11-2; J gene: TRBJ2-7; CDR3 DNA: TGTGCCAGCAGCTTAGATCTTTTGGTCAGCTACGAGCAGTACTTC; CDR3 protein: CASSLDLLVSYEQYF
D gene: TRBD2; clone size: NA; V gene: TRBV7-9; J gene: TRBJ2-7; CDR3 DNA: TGTGCCAGCAGCTTAGTGGGGTCCAGCGGGAGAGGGTACGAGCAGTACTTC; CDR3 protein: CASSLVGSSGRGYEQYF
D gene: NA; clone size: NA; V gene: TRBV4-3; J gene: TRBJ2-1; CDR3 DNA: TGCGCCAGCAGCCTGGGAGGAGGAAATGAGCAGTTCTTC; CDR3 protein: CASSLGGGNEQFF
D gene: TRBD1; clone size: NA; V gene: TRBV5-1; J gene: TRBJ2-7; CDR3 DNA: TGCGCCAGCAGCTTGGGACAGGGGAATTACGAGCAGTACTTC; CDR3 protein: CASSLGQGNYEQYF
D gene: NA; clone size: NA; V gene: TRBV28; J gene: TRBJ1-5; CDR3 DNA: TGTGCCACCGAGGGTTCTAAAGAGCCCCAGCATTTT; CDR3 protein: CATEGSKEPQHF
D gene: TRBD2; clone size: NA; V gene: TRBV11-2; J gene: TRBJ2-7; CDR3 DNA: TGTGCCAGCAGCTTAACGGGAGGTCGGGAAGAGCAGTACTTC; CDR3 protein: CASSLTGGREEQYF
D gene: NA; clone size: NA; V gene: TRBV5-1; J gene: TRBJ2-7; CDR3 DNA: TGCGCCAGCAGAACCGGCACTAAGGGGTACGAGCAGTACTTC; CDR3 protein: CASRTGTKGYEQYF